This paragraph reports one TCR beta chain. Its specificity is not known. Germline V gene data show CDR1 as SEHNR and CDR2 as FQNEAQ (reference sequence). V dropped 4 bases and J dropped 8 bases, with 17 bases sitting between them. The CDR3 contains 14 residues. This specimen comes from a study of graft-versus-host responses after intestinal transplantation. On the study more broadly: Anti-thymocyte globulin was used for induction in all recipients, who then took tacrolimus and steroids for approximately 3 years. Findings and caveats of the study: Early declines in HvG clones that occurred post-transplant were associated with peak circulating GvH clone levels. GvH clones occurred in recipient marrow; some first appeared in ileum or blood.

Here immunoSEQ multiplex PCR was the method, and the copy in TCRdb shows in-frame clones only, minus some. The sample yields about 85,000 clones, approximately 90% seen once. Material: unstimulated CD8+ T cells sorted from spleen or lymph node cells, obtained before transplant. The chain is built from TRBV7-9 and TRBJ1-2; D may be TRBD1 (6 bases). The clonotype comes from a human donor who was the organ donor for an intestinal transplant. CDR3 nucleotide sequence: TGTGCCAGCAGCTCCGAAGACAGGTTCCGGGGCTACACCTTC. It yields the protein CASSSEDRFRGYTF.